This T cell receptor beta chain was profiled in a study of memory CD4+ T cells and cytomegalovirus serostatus (dated by TCRdb to between 2018 and 2020). Notes on the research overall: The cohort included around 33 healthy adults from Belgium, of whom 9 were CMV seropositive and approximately 25 were CMV seronegative. To replicate a published TCR-based CMV serostatus classifier, the researchers sequenced the CD4+ memory TCRbeta repertoires of a Belgian cohort whose cytomegalovirus serostatus was known.

The study at large found these results: Only CD4+CD45RO+ memory cells were sequenced, unlike the original study, which covered naive and memory CD4+ and CD8+ populations. The results were read as suggesting that the CMV-associated TCR signature is, for the most part, present in the CD4+ memory repertoire. On the Belgian cohort, the classifier based on the original framework reached a median bootstrapped AUC of 0.95, with a 95% CI of 0.76-1.00. Among the roughly 160 previously reported CMV-associated TCRbeta sequences, some 69 showed up in the CD4+ memory repertoires, with each one found in between one and five individuals. CMV serostatus prediction reached a median bootstrapped AUC of nearly 0.96 with the original framework and just under 0.93 with a US-trained random forest.

Comment on this clone: Its cognate antigen has yet to be identified. Within one base of it there is no much larger clone, and no base qualities were kept.

Here V drops 6 bases and J drops 2 bases, and the junction holds 7 bases not matched to any gene. There are 14 amino acids in the CDR3, from cysteine to phenylalanine inclusive. Only CDR3 DNA is held: 42 bases, read in frame from base 1. CDR1 and CDR2, looked up from the germline V gene, are MDHEN and SYDVKM. The Quick-DNA Microprep Kit was used to extract genomic DNA from the sorted cells. Amplification of TCRbeta DNA was done with the immunoSEQ hsTCRbeta kit, following the protocol from the manufacturer. TCRbeta libraries were sequenced on an Illumina MiSeq instrument. As for the authors' bioinformatics: Removing out-of-frame sequences left 2,204,828 distinct TCRbeta sequences, an average of approximately 61,000 per individual. Two values were used to score each individual: the count of 150 to 200 previously reported CMV-associated TCRbeta sequences and the total count of productive distinct TCRbeta sequences. A beta-binomial model was reimplemented in Python, and scikit-learn random forests with default parameters were trained on data from the US cohort. On the Belgian cohort, classifier performance was reported as the median AUC, along with percentile confidence intervals, across 10,000 bootstrap iterations. TCRdb limited this immuneACCESS table to in-frame rearrangements with V and J called. A share of clones is missing; checked studies link under half to unresolved V genes, and the rest is unexplained. Clonal size and the V and J genes are those of that table, whereas D and trimming came from the DNA. The sample records tens of thousands of clones, roughly 82% of which are singletons. Roughly 0.4% of the sample lies in the top ten.

A FACSAria II was used to sort memory CD4+ T cells, defined as single viable CD3+CD4+CD8-CD45RO+ cells. CMV serostatus was determined with a Roche Elecsys assay detecting serum IgG against CMV pp150, pp28, p38 and p52. After the samples were thawed, total CD4+ T cells were enriched through positive selection using CD4 magnetic microbeads. Samples originated from another study that specifically interrogated the CD4+ T cell memory repertoire. Peripheral blood mononuclear cells were isolated and cryopreserved following standard operating procedures; serum was stored at -80 °C. CD3-PerCP (BW264/56), CD4-APC (RPA-T4), CD45RO-PE (UCHT1) and CD8-Pacific Orange (3B5) antibodies were used for staining, and non-viable cells were excluded with Sytox blue.

Rearrangement joined TRBV28 to TRBJ2-7, and TRBD1 aligns with 7 junction nucleotides. Sample: memory CD4+ T cells from blood. This TCR came from an adult in good health and CMV-seronegative. The DNA sequence follows: TGTGCCAGCAGCACCCGGGACAGTCCCTACGAGCAGTACTTC. Its protein is CASSTRDSPYEQYF.